This T cell receptor (beta chain) was sequenced during a study of spatial heterogeneity in lung cancer (dated by TCRdb to between 2019 and 2020). Regarding the research as a whole: More beta-chain than alpha-chain transcripts were consistently detected, likely reflecting higher beta-chain transcript abundance. In the raw uncorrected reads, each unique combination of TCR and UMI appeared more than ten times on average. Nonsynonymous mutation counts, determined by whole-exome sequencing of tumor tissue, were related to TCR repertoire features. Both alpha and beta chains were TCR-sequenced in roughly 200 tumor regions, some 64 matched nontumor lung samples and roughly 50 PBMC samples obtained at surgery. In non-small cell lung cancer, the study quantitatively compared TCR alpha and beta repertoires across several tumor regions, matched nontumor lung, and blood.

The time point label of this sample denotes: sample taken at primary tumor resection. Whole RNA extracted from tumor and nontumor lung tissue, or from cryopreserved PBMC samples, was used for TCR sequencing without cell sorting. Donors were 65 to 85 patients with early-stage, untreated non-small cell lung cancer from the lung TRACERx cohort. Only patients with enough RNA available from two or more tumor regions were chosen for TCR sequencing. Overall results and qualifications from the work: Additional single-cell paired TCR alpha and beta sequencing was considered necessary to confirm, at a functional level, the hypothesis that regional TCRs recognize regional mutations.

This clonotype was observed at least ten times. This clone's antigen is unknown. No quality values exist for individual bases; no much larger clone is one base distant. For a library built for alpha chains, this beta chain is a stray read; little rests on its size. The library relied on 5' RACE. The sequencer was a NextSeq 500. To allow correction of PCR and sequencing errors, the TCR library protocol tagged every TCR cDNA molecule with a unique molecular identifier. On the study's bioinformatics: Decombinator tools were used for TCR identification, UMI-based error correction and CDR3 extraction. TCRs above a frequency of 2 per 1,000, corresponding to the top 1% of the tumor frequency distribution, were defined as expanded. Renyi diversity was calculated using the R vegan package after each repertoire was subsampled 100 times to 5,000 TCRs. To build CDR3 similarity networks, amino acid triplet string-kernel similarity was used, and CDR3s were connected when their pairwise similarity was above 0.82. TCRdb reprocessed the public reads (quality trimming at Q25 with fastp, clone calling with MiXCR) and kept in-frame beta chains. CDR3 protein sequences are deduplicated, and each keeps its most common genes and DNA. The V and J calls and clone size come from TCRdb's table, not from the authors' own analysis. The table for this sample lists about 13,000 distinct CDR3 sequences; 5.2% of them were counted only once. The ten largest make up 35% to 40% of the sample.

The CDR3 starts with the cysteine, ends with the phenylalanine, and has 12 residues. Only the CDR3 region is kept as DNA, spanning 36 bases read in frame from base 1. V is cut by 0 bases and J by 9 bases, and the space between the germline ends is 11 bases. The germline V gene (reference sequence) supplies CDR1 DFQATT and CDR2 SNEGSKA. The material sequenced was lung tumor tissue, taken at surgery. The clonotype originates from a human donor with early-stage non-small cell lung cancer. Here the chain combines TRBV20-1 and TRBJ1-2; no D gene is confidently identified. The DNA sequence is given as TGCAGTGCTAGAGATGAAGGGTTGCGCTACACCTTC. This is translated as CSARDEGLRYTF.